Shown below are 18 T cell receptor beta chains from a single sample sequenced in a study of T-cell memory formation after mild COVID-19. One entry per CDR3 protein, called by TCRdb with MiXCR from the 5' RACE reads. The sample gives around 300,000 distinct CDR3 sequences, roughly an eighth of which show up once; about a fifth is in the top ten. The specimen was PBMCs or a T cell subset sorted from them (not recorded which). The receptors were gathered from a man between 18 and 35 years old who had mild COVID-19 (a few samples of this study predate the infection). Cell type and time point are not known.

There are a few counts of this clonotype. J is TRBJ2-5 and V is TRBV9, with D maybe TRBD2 (5 bases). Per the germline V gene, CDR1 is SGDLS and CDR2 is YYNGEE. The CDR3 extends over 15 amino acids. The germline V and J ends were trimmed by 0 bases and 5 bases, with 14 bases remaining between them. CDR3 amino acids: CASSVAPRETETQYF. The CDR3 nucleotides read TGTGCCAGCAGCGTAGCTCCTAGGGAGACGGAGACCCAGTACTTC.

The chain links TRBV27 to TRBJ1-2; TRBD1 agrees at 7 bases. Germline V gives CDR1 MNHEY, CDR2 SMNVEV (reference sequence). Trimming removed 2 bases from V and 2 bases from J; junction bases left unmatched: 8. The CDR3 is 16 residues long. This chain's CDR3 is CASSLLRQGSNYGYTF. Here the CDR3 DNA reads TGTGCCAGCAGTTTACTCCGACAGGGATCGAACTATGGCTACACCTTC.

The chain combines TRBV5-1 with TRBJ2-2; possibly TRBD1 for D (6 bases). Looked up from germline, CDR1 is SGHRS and CDR2 is YFSETQ. The CDR3 covers 14 residues. V lost 2 bases, J lost 4 bases, and 9 bases lay in between. The chain's CDR3 is CASSFQGITGELFF. CDR3 sequence (DNA): TGCGCCAGCAGCTTCCAGGGGATCACCGGGGAGCTGTTTTTT.

The chain employs TRBV12-3 or TRBV12-4 and TRBJ2-3, with 11 bases lining up with TRBD2. The CDR3 length is 15 residues. Trimming took 6 bases from V and 5 from J; bases not matched to a gene: 7. CDR3: CASRTSGGGRDTQYF. CDR3 sequence (DNA): TGTGCCAGCAGAACTAGCGGGGGTGGGAGAGATACGCAGTATTTT.

This clonotype has a count of ten or more. The chain uses TRBV6-5 and TRBJ2-1, with TRBD1 matching 8 bases. J lost 0 bases, V lost 6 bases, and 4 bases had no gene match. Germline V gene sequence: CDR1 MNHEY, CDR2 SVGAGI. This CDR3 comprises 15 residues. In DNA, the CDR3 is TGTGCCAGCAGCCAAACAGGGGGCTCCTACAATGAGCAGTTCTTC. Amino acids: CASSQTGGSYNEQFF.

The rearrangement uses TRBV4-3 and TRBJ2-7; 7 bases map to TRBD1. Germline V gene lookup returns CDR1 LGHNA and CDR2 YSLEER. V shed 0 bases and J 1 base; nucleotides not matched to a gene: 3. CDR3 length: 15 amino acids. DNA for the CDR3: TGCGCCAGCAGCCAAGATAGGGGGCCGTCCTACGAGCAGTACTTC. It specifies CASSQDRGPSYEQYF.

The CDR3, as DNA: TGTGCCAGCAGAGCCCTGGGAGCGGGGGGTCAAGAGACCCAGTACTTC. It specifies CASRALGAGGQETQYF. The gene calls are TRBV12-3 or TRBV12-4 and TRBJ2-5; 9 nucleotides agree with TRBD2. After removal of 6 bases from V and 2 bases from J, the junction contained 10 bases not matched to a gene. This CDR3 is 16 amino acids long.

This clonotype was observed a handful of times. The chain links TRBV12-3 or TRBV12-4 to TRBJ1-5; D uncertain. Trimming stripped 5 bases from V and 1 base from J, with 9 bases between. The CDR3 contains 14 residues. The CDR3 here is CASSDVQSNQPQHF. CDR3 coding DNA: TGTGCCAGCAGTGACGTACAGAGCAATCAGCCCCAGCATTTT.

This chain uses TRBV20-1 with TRBJ2-7; TRBD1 matches at 7 bases. J gave up 4 bases and V 0 bases, and 6 bases lay outside the gene matches. Looked up from germline, CDR1 is DFQATT and CDR2 is SNEGSKA (reference sequence). The CDR3 extends over 14 amino acids. This CDR3 is CSARDGRGSYEQYF. The CDR3 nucleotides are TGCAGTGCTAGAGATGGCAGGGGGTCGTACGAGCAGTACTTC.

This clonotype was observed at least ten times. The chain couples TRBV20-1 to TRBJ1-2; D unclear. Germline lookup yields CDR1 DFQATT and CDR2 SNEGSKA (reference sequence). The CDR3 totals 13 residues. Between the trimmed V and J ends, which lost 5 bases and 5 bases, there was a span of 15 bases. The CDR3 sequence: CSAGRLRPYGYTF. CDR3 bases: TGCAGTGCTGGGAGACTAAGGCCTTATGGCTACACCTTC.

The rearrangement joins TRBV3-1 to TRBJ1-1, with D hard to call. Per the germline V gene, CDR1 is LGHDT and CDR2 is YNNKEL (reference sequence). Trimming removed 2 bases at V and 10 bases at J, with 20 bases between. This CDR3 is built from 15 residues. The CDR3 protein is CASSQRIGYEETAFF. The CDR3 DNA is TGTGCCAGCAGCCAACGAATCGGGTATGAGGAGACAGCTTTCTTT.

The V and J genes are TRBV7-2 and TRBJ2-5; D might be TRBD1 or TRBD2, each matching 5 bases. The CDR3 has 15 residues. Germline lookup yields CDR1 SGHTA and CDR2 FQGNSA. Trimming cost V 0 bases and J 7 bases, with 15 bases left between them. This CDR3 reads CASSLAGTYGPTQYF. CDR3 in DNA: TGTGCCAGCAGCTTAGCAGGGACCTACGGACCGACCCAGTACTTC. Combining the CDR3 with reference TRBV7-2 and TRBJ2-5 gives the whole variable domain GAGVSQSPSNKVTEKGKDVELRCDPISGHTALYWYRQSLGQGLEFLIYFQGNSAPDKSGLPSDRFSAERTGGSVSTLTIQRTQQEDSAVYLCASSLAGTYGPTQYFGPGTRLLVL.

There are a few counts of this clonotype. The rearrangement uses TRBV9 and TRBJ2-1; TRBD2 matches at 8 bases. CDR3 length: 16 residues. After removal of 3 bases from V and 8 bases from J, the junction contained 13 bases not matched to a gene. Germline lookup yields CDR1 SGDLS and CDR2 YYNGEE. The CDR3 sequence: CASSGEGTSEFDEQFF. The CDR3 DNA is TGTGCCAGCAGCGGAGAGGGGACTAGTGAGTTCGATGAGCAGTTCTTC.

This clonotype was recorded a few times. This chain uses TRBV18 with TRBJ1-5, with D uncertain. CDR1 is KGHSH and CDR2 is LQKENI in the germline V gene. Trimming left V 2 bases short and J 6 bases short, with 8 bases between. The CDR3 sequence is 13 residues long. Here the CDR3 reads CASSPSVTQPQHF. The CDR3, as DNA: TGTGCCAGCTCACCATCAGTTACTCAGCCCCAGCATTTT.

The rearrangement uses TRBV2 and TRBJ2-7, with D perhaps TRBD1 (5 bases). The CDR3 runs to 14 residues. Trimming left V 4 bases short and J 6 bases short, with 16 bases between. From germline, CDR1 is SNHLY and CDR2 FYNNEI. This CDR3 is CASSVDKMSSEQYF. The CDR3 DNA reads TGTGCCAGCAGTGTGGACAAAATGAGCTCCGAGCAGTACTTC.

Only a few counts were recorded for this clonotype. This rearrangement joins TRBV28 to TRBJ2-1; TRBD2 matches at 14 bases. This CDR3 has 16 amino acids. The germline CDR1 and CDR2 sequences are MDHEN and SYDVKM. J lost 2 bases, V lost 5 bases, and 2 bases had no gene match. CDR3 nucleotide sequence: TGTGCCAGCAGTGGGACTAGCGGGGGACCCTACAATGAGCAGTTCTTC. As protein: CASSGTSGGPYNEQFF.

The chain combines TRBV6-1 with TRBJ1-5; 10 bases agree with TRBD1. The CDR3 has 16 amino acids. J was trimmed by 2 bases and V by 6 bases; bases with no gene match: 7. Germline values: CDR1 MNHNS, CDR2 SASEGT. The CDR3 coding sequence is TGTGCCAGCAGGGAGACCGGGACAGGGGGCAATCAGCCCCAGCATTTT. Its protein product is CASRETGTGGNQPQHF.

This clonotype was observed a handful of times. The V and J genes are TRBV20-1 and TRBJ2-3; D tentatively reads TRBD1 or TRBD2 (5 bases each). Germline CDR1 DFQATT, CDR2 SNEGSKA (reference sequence). Between the trimmed V and J ends, which lost 6 bases and 0 bases, there was a span of 13 bases. CDR3 length equals 14 residues. CDR3 coding DNA: TGCAGTGCAAAGCACGGGGCGAGCACAGATACGCAGTATTTT. Its translation: CSAKHGASTDTQYF.